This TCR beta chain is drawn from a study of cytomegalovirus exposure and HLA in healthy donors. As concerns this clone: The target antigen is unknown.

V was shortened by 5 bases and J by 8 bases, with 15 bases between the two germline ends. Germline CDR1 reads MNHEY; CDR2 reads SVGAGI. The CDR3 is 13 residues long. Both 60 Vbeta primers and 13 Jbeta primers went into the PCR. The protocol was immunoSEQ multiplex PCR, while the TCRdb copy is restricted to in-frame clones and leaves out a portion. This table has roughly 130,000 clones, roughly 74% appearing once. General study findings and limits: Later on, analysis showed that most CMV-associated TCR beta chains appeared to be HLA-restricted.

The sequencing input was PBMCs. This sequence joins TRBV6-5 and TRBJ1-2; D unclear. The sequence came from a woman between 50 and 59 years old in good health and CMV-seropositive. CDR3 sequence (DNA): TGTGCCAGCAGTACAAGGTCGAGGCGAGGCTACACCTTC. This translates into CASSTRSRRGYTF.